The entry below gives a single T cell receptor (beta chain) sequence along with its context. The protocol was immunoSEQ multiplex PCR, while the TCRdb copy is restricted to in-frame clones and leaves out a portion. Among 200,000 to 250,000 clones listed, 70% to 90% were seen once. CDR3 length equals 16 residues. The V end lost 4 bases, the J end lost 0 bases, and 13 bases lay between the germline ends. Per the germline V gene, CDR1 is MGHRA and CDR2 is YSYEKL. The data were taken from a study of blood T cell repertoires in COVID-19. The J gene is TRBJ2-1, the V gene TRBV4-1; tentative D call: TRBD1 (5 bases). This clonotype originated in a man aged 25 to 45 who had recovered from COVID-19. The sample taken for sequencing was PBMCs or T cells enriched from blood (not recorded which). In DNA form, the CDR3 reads TGCGCCAGCAGCCTGGGGCCCACCCTCTCCTACAATGAGCAGTTCTTC. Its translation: CASSLGPTLSYNEQFF.